This TCR beta chain was recorded in a study of T cells in Graves' hyperthyroidism and ophthalmopathy (dated by TCRdb to about 2019). Describing the broader study: Peripheral blood was sampled at the time of initial diagnosis, prior to any treatment. TCR Vbeta CDR3 sequencing of around 130 peripheral blood samples (over 40 ophthalmopathy, over 70 hyperthyroidism and approximately 17 progressor patients) is reported in the paper. To identify distinguishing TCR V-J signatures, a discovery cohort of about 100 patients was used, comprising fewer than 45 with Graves' ophthalmopathy and 57 with stable Graves' hyperthyroidism. In several Graves' hyperthyroidism patients, the study also compared T-cell repertoires from thyroid tissue with T-cell repertoires from blood. An independent validation cohort of under 20 hyperthyroidism patients and about 16 patients who later progressed to ophthalmopathy tested prospective prediction of ophthalmopathy. After blood sampling, hyperthyroidism patients were treated with methimazole at a starting dose of 30 mg daily, and ophthalmopathy patients were treated with high-dose intravenous methylprednisolone. For training and testing, the 100 or so patients in the discovery cohort were randomly divided in a 7:3 ratio. Broad study findings and their caveats: A 13 V-J signature model separated ophthalmopathy from stable hyperthyroidism, with just over 85% sensitivity and roughly 82% specificity in cross-validation and 80%/75% in testing. Most expanded thyroid clonotypes (frequency above 0.001) were also detected in blood, a finding suggesting that blood repertoires may reflect thyroid immune responses. No statistical method was used to fix the sample size in advance, and group allocation was not hidden from the investigators. In validation, the model predicted progression to ophthalmopathy with 55% to 71% sensitivity and roughly 72% specificity, a median of about six months before onset.

Stable Graves' hyperthyroidism was defined as the absence of progression to ophthalmopathy over 18 months of follow-up. Hyperthyroidism patients were newly diagnosed, with disease duration under 2 months, and aged 18 to 65 years. Exclusion was applied to patients with uncontrolled infections, other autoimmune diseases, pregnancy or lactation. Diagnoses were based on clinical symptoms, serum thyroxine and TRAb, thyroid ultrasound and orbital computed tomography. PBMCs were separated from approximately 9.9 ml of fresh peripheral blood using Ficoll-Paque density gradient centrifugation. Total RNA was extracted using Trizol reagent, and RNA quality was assessed on an Agilent 2100 Bioanalyzer. The TCR beta CDR3 regions were amplified from the RNA transcripts. The first round of RT-PCR for the TCR CDR3 was performed with the HTBI primer set and the Qiagen OneStep RT-PCR kit. A second multiplex PCR round built the libraries, followed by size selection and purification. Sequencing of the libraries was done on an Illumina HiSeq2000 using paired-end 100 bp reads. Regarding the original processing steps: Raw data were processed with SOAPnuke, discarding reads with adapters, uncalled bases, mean Phred below 15, or no exact constant-primer or identifier match. COPE v1.2.5 was used to merge high-quality paired reads, and clonotypes were defined as unique nucleotide sequences. MiTCR v1.1 was used to align the clonotypes against IMGT TRBV, TRBD and TRBJ reference segments. The analysis was restricted to V-J combinations with a frequency above 0.0001, which together covered 99.2% of the repertoires. The TCS score was defined as the ratio of F50 (clonal expansion) to E x V (chaos), calculated using BLOSUM62-based TCRdist between CDR3 peptides within each V-J. Welch's t-statistics and random forest reduced just over 500 V-J features to 13, which were used in a naive Bayes classifier (R e1071). TCRdb ran its own pipeline on the public reads, namely fastp trimming at Q25 and MiXCR clone calling, and kept in-frame beta chains. Here each entry gathers all rows of one CDR3 protein and keeps the most common genes and DNA. TCRdb assigned the V and J calls; the authors' analysis was not used. The sample table lists 400,000 to 550,000 distinct CDR3 sequences, around 15% of them with a count of one. Clones ranked in the top ten supply under 20% of the sample.

This clonotype turned up a few times. Its antigen remains unidentified. Qualities for individual bases were not recorded, and no much larger clone is one base off. V was cut back by 5 bases and J by 3 bases, leaving a gap of 9 bases between them. The CDR3 runs 14 amino acids, cysteine and phenylalanine included. The sequence is cut down to CDR3 DNA, 42 bases in frame from base 1. From a lookup of the germline V gene, CDR1 and CDR2 are KGHDR and SFDVKD. Sequences were obtained from blood. This chain is built from TRBV24-1 and TRBJ2-2, with an unclear D gene assignment. The clonotype originates from a woman aged 18-35 years with Graves' hyperthyroidism. The CDR3 loop reads CATSVNEHTGELFF. The nucleotides are TGTGCCACCAGTGTTAACGAACACACCGGGGAGCTGTTTTTT.